The 27 T cell receptor beta chains given below trace back to one sample, sequenced in a study of blood T cell repertoires in COVID-19. Assay used: immunoSEQ multiplex PCR; TCRdb lists only in-frame clones, some missing. The sample holds about 370,000 clones, more than 70% seen once. Sequencing was done on a sample of peripheral blood. The receptors here all came from a woman between 25 and 40 years old with COVID-19, enrolled during active disease.

This chain connects TRBV15 to TRBJ2-7; TRBD2 agrees at 8 bases. Trimming removed 1 base from V and 7 bases from J; junction bases left unmatched: 6. From germline, CDR1 is LNHNV and CDR2 YYDKDF (reference sequence). The CDR3 is 14 amino acids. DNA of the CDR3: TGTGCCACCAGCAGAGTGCGGGGGGCGGAAGAGCAGTACGTC. Protein: CATSRVRGAEEQYV.

The rearrangement joins TRBV11-3 to TRBJ1-4; 10 nucleotides align to TRBD1. Per the germline V gene, CDR1 is SGHNT and CDR2 is YENEEA. V shed 5 bases, J shed 7 bases, and the junction held 7 bases outside the gene matches. CDR3 size: 15 residues. The chain's CDR3 is CASSARTGGSEKLFF. CDR3 nucleotide sequence: TGTGCCAGCAGCGCCCGGACAGGGGGTAGTGAAAAACTGTTTTTT.

The chain carries TRBV11-2 and TRBJ2-3; D is unclear. The CDR3 length is 18 residues. V lost 5 bases and J 2 bases, leaving 23 bases between the germline ends. Germline lookup yields CDR1 SGHAT and CDR2 FQNNGV. Here the CDR3 DNA reads TGTGCCAGCAGCCCACCCACTCGCGACTCCTACTACACAGATACGCAGTATTTT. Translation gives CASSPPTRDSYYTDTQYF.

In this sample, this clone turned up once. CDR3 in DNA: TGTGCCAGCAGGACTACAGGGGCTGGGGCCAACGTCCTGACTTTC. This translates into CASRTTGAGANVLTF. This chain joins TRBV28 and TRBJ2-6; 7 nucleotides line up with TRBD1. This CDR3 region has 15 residues. V lost 6 bases and J lost 2; bases outside the gene matches: 4. Germline CDR1 MDHEN, CDR2 SYDVKM. The complete variable domain, with remaining parts taken from reference TRBV28 and TRBJ2-6, reads DVKVTQSSRYLVKRTGEKVFLECVQDMDHENMFWYRQDPGLGLRLIYFSYDVKMKEKGDIPEGYSVSREKKERFSLILESASTNQTSMYLCASRTTGAGANVLTFGAGSRLTVL.

The chain employs TRBV5-6 and TRBJ1-1; maybe TRBD1 (5 bases). CDR1 is SGHDT and CDR2 is YYEEEE in the germline V gene. Trimming took off 4 bases at V and 10 bases at J, with 20 bases between the two ends. CDR3 size: 14 residues. The CDR3 reads CASSGPGLNAGAFF. In DNA form, the CDR3 reads TGTGCCAGCAGCGGACCGGGACTTAACGCGGGAGCTTTCTTT.

The chain links TRBV6-6 to TRBJ1-5; no firm D call. The germline V and J ends were trimmed by 2 bases and 0 bases, with 8 bases remaining between them. Germline V gene sequence: CDR1 MNHNY, CDR2 SVGAGI (reference sequence). CDR3 size: 15 residues. The DNA for the CDR3 is TGTGCCAGCAGTTACGGCAGATATAGCAATCAGCCCCAGCATTTT. It translates to CASSYGRYSNQPQHF.

This clone was counted a few times. The chain has TRBV2 and TRBJ1-1; TRBD1 is a possible D gene (6 bases). The CDR3 is 13 amino acids. Germline CDR1 is SNHLY and CDR2 is FYNNEI. Trimming cost V 9 bases and J 7 bases, with 18 bases left between them. The CDR3 DNA follows: TGTGCCAGTATACAGGAGGCCAGGGGTGAAGCTTTCTTT. Residues: CASIQEARGEAFF.

The V gene is TRBV6-1, the J gene TRBJ2-7; TRBD1 agrees at 7 bases. The CDR3 consists of 15 residues. CDR1 and CDR2 (germline): MNHNS, SASEGT. J lost 2 bases, V lost 3 bases, and 7 bases had no gene match. The CDR3 protein is CASSDGTESPYEQYV. DNA of the CDR3: TGTGCCAGCAGTGATGGGACAGAGTCCCCCTACGAGCAGTACGTC.

The V call is TRBV9, the J call TRBJ1-1; 10 positions agree with TRBD1. The length of the CDR3 is 16 residues. CDR1 SGDLS and CDR2 YYNGEE come from the germline V gene. V shed 0 bases and J 0 bases; nucleotides not matched to a gene: 2. DNA for the CDR3: TGTGCCAGCAGCGTAGGACAGGGGGCGGTGAACACTGAAGCTTTCTTT. Its protein product is CASSVGQGAVNTEAFF.

This rearrangement joins TRBV19 to TRBJ1-5; D unresolved. The CDR3 extends over 17 amino acids. CDR1 and CDR2 (germline): LNHDA, SQIVND (reference sequence). V lost 0 bases to trimming and J lost 7 bases, with 19 bases between them. The CDR3 reads CASSIDPSGIVPQPQHF. The CDR3, as DNA: TGTGCCAGTAGTATAGATCCCTCAGGTATAGTCCCCCAGCCCCAGCATTTT.

The V and J genes are TRBV5-4 and TRBJ2-7; D remains unclear. The CDR3 covers 13 residues. Looked up from germline, CDR1 is SGHNT and CDR2 is YYREEE (reference sequence). Trimming took off 0 bases at V and 7 bases at J, with 11 bases between the two ends. The CDR3 here is CASSLAPLREQYF. CDR3 coding DNA: TGTGCCAGCAGCTTGGCCCCGCTGAGGGAGCAGTACTTC.

The chain is built from TRBV19 and TRBJ2-7, with 8 bases identical to TRBD1. Trimming cost V 8 bases and J 0 bases; bases outside gene matches: 9. The length of the CDR3 is 15 residues. Germline V CDR1 and CDR2: LNHDA, SQIVND (reference sequence). CDR3 region: CASSGGAFRSYEQYF. For the CDR3, the DNA is TGTGCCAGTTCAGGGGGCGCGTTCCGCTCCTACGAGCAGTACTTC.

This rearrangement joins TRBV5-1 to TRBJ2-3; D gene ambiguous. V lost 8 bases, J lost 1 base, and 8 bases lay in between. Germline CDR1 is SGHRS and CDR2 is YFSETQ. CDR3 size: 12 residues. The CDR3 loop reads CASSRGTDTQYF. The DNA for the CDR3 is TGCGCCAGTTCTCGGGGCACAGATACGCAGTATTTT. Complete variable domain (other parts from reference TRBV5-1 and TRBJ2-3): KAGVTQTPRYLIKTRGQQVTLSCSPISGHRSVSWYQQTPGQGLQFLFEYFSETQRNKGNFPGRFSGRQFSNSRSEMNVSTLELGDSALYLCASSRGTDTQYFGPGTRLTVL.

This rearrangement joins TRBV28 to TRBJ1-4, with D tentatively TRBD1 (5 bases). This CDR3 contains 14 residues. The V gene lost 4 bases and the J gene lost 1 base, with 7 bases spanning the gap. In germline, CDR1 is MDHEN, CDR2 SYDVKM. CDR3 sequence (DNA): TGTGCCAGCAGTTCCCAGGGAACTAATGAAAAACTGTTTTTT. This translates into CASSSQGTNEKLFF.

The chain combines TRBV10-3 with TRBJ2-4; TRBD1 is a possible D gene (6 bases). The CDR3 is made up of 14 amino acids. Germline V lookup: CDR1 ENHRY, CDR2 SYGVKD. V was trimmed by 5 bases and J by 5 bases, leaving 13 bases between them. The CDR3 is CAISSQGKENIQYF. The CDR3 DNA is TGTGCCATCAGTTCACAGGGAAAGGAAAACATTCAGTACTTC.

The sample holds a few counts of this clone. The chain joins TRBV30 to TRBJ1-5; D might be TRBD1 (6 bases). The V gene lost 1 base and the J gene lost 3 bases, with 7 bases spanning the gap. CDR1 is GTSNPN and CDR2 is SVGIG in the germline V gene (reference sequence). CDR3 length: 13 amino acids. The CDR3 DNA reads as TGTGCCTGGAGTGACAGGGTCAATCAGCCCCAGCATTTT. This gives the protein CAWSDRVNQPQHF.

The chain carries TRBV7-9 and TRBJ2-3, with D unresolved. From germline, CDR1 is SEHNR and CDR2 FQNEAQ (reference sequence). The CDR3 sequence is 14 residues long. V lost 2 bases to trimming and J lost 2 bases, with 8 bases between them. CDR3 loop: CASSLLFFTDTQYF. The CDR3 nucleotides read TGTGCCAGCAGCTTACTATTCTTCACAGATACGCAGTATTTT.

The chain has TRBV4-2 and TRBJ2-1, with D unresolved. The CDR3 has 15 residues. Per the germline V gene, CDR1 is LGHNA and CDR2 is YNFKEQ. V was trimmed by 0 bases and J by 8 bases, leaving 14 bases between them. The CDR3 sequence: CASSQEGSSPYEQFF. CDR3 nucleotide sequence: TGTGCCAGCAGCCAAGAGGGCTCGAGTCCCTATGAGCAGTTCTTC.

CDR3 residues: CASSPRQGDNSPLHF. The CDR3 region has the DNA TGTGCCAGCAGTCCGCGCCAGGGGGATAATTCACCCCTCCACTTT. This rearrangement joins TRBV27 to TRBJ1-6, with 7 bases fitting TRBD1. V gave up 5 bases and J gave up 5 bases; unmatched junction bases: 6. The CDR3 covers 15 residues. Germline V gene lookup returns CDR1 MNHEY and CDR2 SMNVEV (reference sequence).

The V and J genes are TRBV3-1 (or the pseudogene TRBV3-2) and TRBJ2-2; a weak D match, TRBD2 (6 bases). V was shortened by 2 bases and J by 7 bases, with 8 bases between the two germline ends. This CDR3 comprises 13 residues. The V gene's germline CDR1 is LGHDT and CDR2 YNNKEL (reference sequence). CDR3 in DNA: TGTGCCAGCAGCCAAACTAGCCGCGGGGAGCTGTTTTTT. Translating gives CASSQTSRGELFF.

V gene TRBV24-1 combines with J gene TRBJ2-3; 7 nucleotides agree with TRBD1. The CDR3 sequence is 16 residues long. CDR1 is KGHDR and CDR2 is SFDVKD in the germline V gene. V lost 3 bases to trimming and J lost 2 bases; unmatched junction nucleotides: 7. Here the CDR3 DNA reads TGTGCCACCAGTGATCACAGGACAGGACCCACAGATACGCAGTATTTT. Its translation: CATSDHRTGPTDTQYF.

The chain carries TRBV28 and TRBJ2-7, with 8 bases fitting TRBD1. The CDR3 length is 13 residues. Germline V gene data show CDR1 as MDHEN and CDR2 as SYDVKM. The CDR3 DNA sequence: TGTAGCAGTAAGGGGCAGGGGGCTAACGAGCAGTACTTC. Translating it yields CSSKGQGANEQYF.

This clone has a single count. The chain has TRBV7-2 and TRBJ1-2, with D maybe TRBD1 (5 bases). This CDR3 comprises 15 residues. In germline, CDR1 is SGHTA, CDR2 FQGNSA. With 1 base removed from V and 4 bases from J, the gap between germline ends came to 13 bases. The CDR3 spells CASSLEPSGGYGYTF. The CDR3 DNA reads TGTGCCAGCAGCTTAGAGCCGTCGGGGGGCTATGGCTACACCTTC.

The chain links TRBV7-2 to TRBJ1-2, with a tentative D call TRBD1 (6 bases). Germline values: CDR1 SGHTA, CDR2 FQGNSA. The V end was cut by 4 bases, the J end by 4 bases, with 22 bases between. The CDR3 is 17 residues long. The CDR3 DNA reads TGTGCCAGCAGCTCCTCTCCGGGGGGCAACAGTTTCTATGGCTACACCTTC. Its translation: CASSSSPGGNSFYGYTF.

The chain joins TRBV7-2 to TRBJ2-5; no clear D gene. CDR3 length equals 15 residues. CDR1 SGHTA and CDR2 FQGNSA come from the germline V gene. Trimming pared 5 bases from V and 1 base from J, leaving 14 bases between. In DNA form, the CDR3 reads TGTGCCAGCAGCCCGGTTTCTAACCCCCAAGAGACCCAGTACTTC. This translates into CASSPVSNPQETQYF.

This rearrangement joins TRBV29-1 to TRBJ2-1; a weak D match, TRBD1 (6 bases). V was trimmed by 0 bases and J by 0 bases, leaving 18 bases between them. CDR3 length: 18 amino acids. Germline V gene data show CDR1 as SQVTM and CDR2 as ANQGSEA. Here the CDR3 DNA reads TGCAGCGTTGAAGATGGAGCAGGGGTTCCCCCCTCCTACAATGAGCAGTTCTTC. This codes for CSVEDGAGVPPSYNEQFF.

V usage is TRBV18 and J usage is TRBJ1-5, with a possible D match to TRBD1 (5 bases). This CDR3 region has 15 residues. The germline V and J ends were trimmed by 3 bases and 1 base, with 10 bases remaining between them. From germline, CDR1 is KGHSH and CDR2 LQKENI. Here the CDR3 DNA reads TGTGCCAGCTCACCGAGGGGAGGCAGCAATCAGCCCCAGCATTTT. Encoded protein: CASSPRGGSNQPQHF.